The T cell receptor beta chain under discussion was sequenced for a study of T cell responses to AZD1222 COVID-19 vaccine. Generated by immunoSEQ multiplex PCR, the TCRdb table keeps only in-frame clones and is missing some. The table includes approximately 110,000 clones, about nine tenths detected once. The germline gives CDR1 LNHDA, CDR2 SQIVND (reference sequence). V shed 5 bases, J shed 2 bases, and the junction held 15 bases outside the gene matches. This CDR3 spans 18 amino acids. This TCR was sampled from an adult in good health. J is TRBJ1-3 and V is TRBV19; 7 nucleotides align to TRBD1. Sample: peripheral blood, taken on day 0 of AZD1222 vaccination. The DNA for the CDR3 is TGTGCCAGTAGTGCCTTATCTAGGGGGCAGGCAGCTGGAAACACCATATATTTT. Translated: CASSALSRGQAAGNTIYF.